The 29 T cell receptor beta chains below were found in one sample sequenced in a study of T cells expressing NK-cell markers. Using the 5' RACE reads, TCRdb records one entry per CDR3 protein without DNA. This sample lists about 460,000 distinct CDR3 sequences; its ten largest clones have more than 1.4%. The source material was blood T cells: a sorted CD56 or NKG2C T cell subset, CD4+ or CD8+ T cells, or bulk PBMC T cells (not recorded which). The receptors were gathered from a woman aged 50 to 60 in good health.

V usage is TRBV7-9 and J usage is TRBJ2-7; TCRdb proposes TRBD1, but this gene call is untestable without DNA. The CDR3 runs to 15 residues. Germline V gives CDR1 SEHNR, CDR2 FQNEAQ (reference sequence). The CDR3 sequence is CASSLAGARVNEQYF.

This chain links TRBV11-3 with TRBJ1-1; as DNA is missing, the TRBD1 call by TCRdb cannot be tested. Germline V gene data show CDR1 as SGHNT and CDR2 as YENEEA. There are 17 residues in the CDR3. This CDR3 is CASSLVSGTGMNTEAFF.

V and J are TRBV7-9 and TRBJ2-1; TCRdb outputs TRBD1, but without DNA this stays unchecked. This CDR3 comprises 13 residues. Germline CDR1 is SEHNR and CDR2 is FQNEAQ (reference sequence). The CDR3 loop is CASQRTGQNEQFF.

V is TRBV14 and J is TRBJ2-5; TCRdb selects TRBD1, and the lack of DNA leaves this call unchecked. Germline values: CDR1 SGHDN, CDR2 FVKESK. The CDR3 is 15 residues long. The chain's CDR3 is CASSRTGGARETQYF.

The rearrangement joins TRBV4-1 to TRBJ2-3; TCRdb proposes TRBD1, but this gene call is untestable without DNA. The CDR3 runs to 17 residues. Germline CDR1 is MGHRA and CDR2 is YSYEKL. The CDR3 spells CASSQEAVGGVRDTQYF.

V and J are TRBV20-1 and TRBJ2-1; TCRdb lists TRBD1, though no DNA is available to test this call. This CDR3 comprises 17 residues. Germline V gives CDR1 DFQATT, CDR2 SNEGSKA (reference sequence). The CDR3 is CSARGSPGTGGQNEQFF.

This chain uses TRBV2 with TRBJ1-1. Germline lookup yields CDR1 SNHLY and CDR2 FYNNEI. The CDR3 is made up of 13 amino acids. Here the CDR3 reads CASSKLRATEAFF.

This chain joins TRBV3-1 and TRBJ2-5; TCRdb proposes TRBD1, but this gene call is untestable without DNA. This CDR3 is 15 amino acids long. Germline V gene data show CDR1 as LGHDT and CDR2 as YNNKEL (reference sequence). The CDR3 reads CASSQGGPRAGTQYF.

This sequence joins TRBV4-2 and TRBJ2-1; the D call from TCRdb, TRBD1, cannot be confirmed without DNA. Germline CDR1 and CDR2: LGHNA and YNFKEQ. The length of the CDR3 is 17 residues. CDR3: CASSQDGGAEWQNEQFF.

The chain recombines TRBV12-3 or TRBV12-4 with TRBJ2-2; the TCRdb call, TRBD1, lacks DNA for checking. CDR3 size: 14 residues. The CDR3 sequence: CASKTLRGSGELFF.

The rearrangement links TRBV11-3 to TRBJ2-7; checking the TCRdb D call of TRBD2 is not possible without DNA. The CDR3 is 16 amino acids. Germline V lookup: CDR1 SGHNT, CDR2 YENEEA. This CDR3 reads CASSSRTSGSPYEQYF.

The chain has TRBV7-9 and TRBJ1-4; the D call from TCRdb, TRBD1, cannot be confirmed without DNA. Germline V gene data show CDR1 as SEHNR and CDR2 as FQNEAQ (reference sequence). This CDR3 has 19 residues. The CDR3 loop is CASSPYPTGGKVANEKLFF.

CDR3 loop: CATVPRRSYNEQFF. The rearrangement joins TRBV6-2 or TRBV6-3 to TRBJ2-1. This CDR3 spans 14 amino acids. The germline CDR1 and CDR2 sequences are MNHEY and SVGEGT.

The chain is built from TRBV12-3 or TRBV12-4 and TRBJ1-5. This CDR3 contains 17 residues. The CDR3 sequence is CASSLRRVPEANQPQHF.

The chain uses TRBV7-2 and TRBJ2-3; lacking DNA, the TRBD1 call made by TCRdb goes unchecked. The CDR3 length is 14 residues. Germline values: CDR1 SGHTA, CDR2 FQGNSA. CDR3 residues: CASSPRQFTDTQYF.

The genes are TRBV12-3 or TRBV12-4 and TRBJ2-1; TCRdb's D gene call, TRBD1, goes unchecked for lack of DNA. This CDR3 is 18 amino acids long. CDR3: CASSLWKAGERLYNEQFF.

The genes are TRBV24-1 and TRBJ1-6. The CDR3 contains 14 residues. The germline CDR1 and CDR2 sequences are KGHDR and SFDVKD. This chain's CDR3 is CATSDSAANSPLHF.

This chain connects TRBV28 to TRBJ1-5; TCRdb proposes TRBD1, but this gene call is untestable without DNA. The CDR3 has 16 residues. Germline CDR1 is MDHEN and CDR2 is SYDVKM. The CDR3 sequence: CASSPLDGLGNQPQHF.

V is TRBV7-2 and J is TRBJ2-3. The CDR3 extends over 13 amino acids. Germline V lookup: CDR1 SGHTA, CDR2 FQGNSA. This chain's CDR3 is CASSAQVHDTQYF.

CDR3 residues: CASSQGRGNDYGYTF. The chain is built from TRBV4-1 and TRBJ1-2; TCRdb calls TRBD1, which cannot be checked without DNA. The germline V gene has CDR1 MGHRA and CDR2 YSYEKL. The CDR3 is 15 amino acids.

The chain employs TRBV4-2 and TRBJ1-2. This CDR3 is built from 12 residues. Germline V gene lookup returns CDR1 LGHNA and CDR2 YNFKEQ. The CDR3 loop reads CASSQDRKGYTF.

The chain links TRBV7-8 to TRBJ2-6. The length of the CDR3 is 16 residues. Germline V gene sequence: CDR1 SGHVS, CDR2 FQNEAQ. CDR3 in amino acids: CASSHRRISGANVLTF.

CDR3 region: CSAQPRDRGLNIQYF. The rearrangement links TRBV20-1 to TRBJ2-4; TCRdb's D gene call, TRBD1, goes unchecked for lack of DNA. The germline V gene encodes CDR1 DFQATT and CDR2 SNEGSKA (reference sequence). The CDR3 is 15 amino acids.

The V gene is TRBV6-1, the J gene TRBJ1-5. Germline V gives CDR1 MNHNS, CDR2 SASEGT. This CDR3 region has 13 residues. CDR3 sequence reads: CASSVEVSQPQHF.

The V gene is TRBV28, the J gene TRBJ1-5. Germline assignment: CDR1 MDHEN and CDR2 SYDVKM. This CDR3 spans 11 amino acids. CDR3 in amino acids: CATHNNQPQHF.

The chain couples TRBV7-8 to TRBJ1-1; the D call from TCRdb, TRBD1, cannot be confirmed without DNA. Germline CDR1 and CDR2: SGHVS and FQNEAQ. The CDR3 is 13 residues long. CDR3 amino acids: CASRGTGSTEAFF.

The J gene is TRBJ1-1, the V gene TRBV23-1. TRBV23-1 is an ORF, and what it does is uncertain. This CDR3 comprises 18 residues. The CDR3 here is CASTTLVTRTERSAEAFF.

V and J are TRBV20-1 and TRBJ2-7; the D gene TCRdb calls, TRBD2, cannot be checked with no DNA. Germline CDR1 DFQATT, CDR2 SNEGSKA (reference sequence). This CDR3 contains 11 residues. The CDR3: CSGGAGYEQYF.

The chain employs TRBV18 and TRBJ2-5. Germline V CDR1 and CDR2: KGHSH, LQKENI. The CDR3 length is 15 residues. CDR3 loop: CASSPNRGHQETQYF.